This TCR beta chain was recovered during a study of regulatory T cells in long-lasting Graves disease. Notes on the study in general: Persistent patients shared more public clonotypes (about 2,800) than newly diagnosed patients (approximately 1,000). Patients with persistent disease showed a bias toward TRBV28, TRBJ1-2 and TRBJ2-5.

The authors built TCR beta libraries using iRepertoire HTBI primers and Arm-PCR of CDR3 regions. TCRdb re-analysed the multiplex PCR reads in MiXCR, keeping a single row per CDR3 protein. The top ten clones hold almost 9% of a sample with about 520,000 distinct CDR3 sequences, around 12% of them seen once. Time point reported: newly diagnosed GD, antithyroid drugs for less than 3 months. There was RNA extracted from PBMCs, and the TCR library was made from it. A note on this clonotype: Antigen unknown.

This CDR3 contains 15 residues. The germline V gene has CDR1 MGHRA and CDR2 YSYEKL. V was trimmed by 2 bases and J by 0 bases, leaving 8 bases between them. The sample was also linked to a second study, of T cells in Graves' hyperthyroidism and ophthalmopathy. That paper states: Diagnosis relied on clinical symptoms, serum thyroxine and TRAb, thyroid ultrasound and orbital computed tomography. The primer set for the first-round RT-PCR of the TCR CDR3 was HTBI.

The chain joins TRBV4-1 to TRBJ2-1; perhaps D is TRBD1 or TRBD2 (5 bases each). The receptor was isolated from a woman aged 25 to 45 with Graves disease. The specimen comprised peripheral blood mononuclear cells (PBMCs), sampled at new diagnosis, from a patient treated with antithyroid drugs. Here the CDR3 reads CASSQPGSSYNEQFF. As DNA, the CDR3 is TGCGCCAGCAGCCAACCAGGGAGCTCCTACAATGAGCAGTTCTTC.